One TCR beta chain is described in this entry. PCR involved 60 Vbeta and 13 Jbeta primers. The data were produced by immunoSEQ multiplex PCR, yet TCRdb's version contains in-frame clones alone and is incomplete. The table lists about 140,000 clones, roughly 74% of them singletons. This entry belongs to a study of cytomegalovirus exposure and HLA in healthy donors. CDR1 and CDR2 (germline): MNHEY, SVGAGI. V was pared by 6 bases and J by 8 bases, with 13 bases between. The CDR3 totals 12 residues. The sequence was obtained from a man aged 40-55 years in good health and CMV-seronegative. The rearrangement links TRBV6-5 to TRBJ1-2; weak D call: TRBD1 (5 bases). The specimen sequenced was PBMCs. CDR3 DNA: TGTGCCAGCAGCCCAGGGAACCGGGGCTACACCTTC. As protein: CASSPGNRGYTF.